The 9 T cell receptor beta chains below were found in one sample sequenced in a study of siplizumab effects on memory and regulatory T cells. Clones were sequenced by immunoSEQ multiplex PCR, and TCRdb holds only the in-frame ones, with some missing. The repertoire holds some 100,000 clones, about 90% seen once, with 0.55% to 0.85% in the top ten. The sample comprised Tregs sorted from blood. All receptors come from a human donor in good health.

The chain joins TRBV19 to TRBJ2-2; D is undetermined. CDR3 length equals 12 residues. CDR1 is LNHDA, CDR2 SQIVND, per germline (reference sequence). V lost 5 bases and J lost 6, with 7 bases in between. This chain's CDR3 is CASSFLSGELFF. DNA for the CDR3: TGTGCCAGTAGTTTTCTATCCGGGGAGCTGTTTTTT.

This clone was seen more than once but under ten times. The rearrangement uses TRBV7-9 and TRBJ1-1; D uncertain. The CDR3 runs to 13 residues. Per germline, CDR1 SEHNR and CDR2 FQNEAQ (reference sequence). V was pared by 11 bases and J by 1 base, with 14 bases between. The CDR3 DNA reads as TGTGCCCTACGCCGGGGTCCGAACACTGAAGCTTTCTTT. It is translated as CALRRGPNTEAFF. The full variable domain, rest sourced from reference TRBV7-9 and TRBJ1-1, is DTGVSQNPRHKITKRGQNVTFRCDPISEHNRLYWYRQTLGQGPEFLTYFQNEAQLEKSRLLSDRFSAERPKGSFSTLEIQRTEQGDSAMYLCALRRGPNTEAFFGQGTRLTVV.

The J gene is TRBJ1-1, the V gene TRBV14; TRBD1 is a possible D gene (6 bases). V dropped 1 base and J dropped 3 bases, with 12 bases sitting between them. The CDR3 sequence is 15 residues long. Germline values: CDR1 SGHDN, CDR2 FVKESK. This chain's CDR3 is CASSQGTGFYTEAFF. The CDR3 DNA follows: TGTGCCAGCAGCCAAGGAACAGGGTTTTACACTGAAGCTTTCTTT.

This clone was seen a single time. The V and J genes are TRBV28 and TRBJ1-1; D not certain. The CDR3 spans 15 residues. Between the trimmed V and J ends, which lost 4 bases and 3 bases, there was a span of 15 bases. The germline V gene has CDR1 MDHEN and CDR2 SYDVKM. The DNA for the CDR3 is TGTGCCAGCAGTTACAACGTGGGGAGTCACACTGAAGCTTTCTTT. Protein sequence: CASSYNVGSHTEAFF.

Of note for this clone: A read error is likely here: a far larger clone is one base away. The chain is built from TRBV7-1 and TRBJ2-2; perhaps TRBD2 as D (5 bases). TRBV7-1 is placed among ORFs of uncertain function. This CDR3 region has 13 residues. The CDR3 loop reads CASSFQNAGELFF. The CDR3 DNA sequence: TGTGCCAGCAGCTTTCAGAATGCCGGGGAGTTGTTTTTT.

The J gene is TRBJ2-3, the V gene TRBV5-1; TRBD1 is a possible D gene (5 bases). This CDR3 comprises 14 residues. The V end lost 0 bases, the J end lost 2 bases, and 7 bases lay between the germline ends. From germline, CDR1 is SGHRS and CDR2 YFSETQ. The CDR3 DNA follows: TGCGCCAGCAGCTTGGGACAGAACACAGATACGCAGTATTTT. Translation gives CASSLGQNTDTQYF.

The CDR3 coding sequence is TGTGCCAGCTCAACAAAAGAAGCCAAAAACATTCAGTACTTC. Protein: CASSTKEAKNIQYF. The chain joins TRBV18 to TRBJ2-4; D not resolved. The V end was cut by 5 bases, the J end by 0 bases, with 8 bases between. This CDR3 has 14 residues. Germline V gives CDR1 KGHSH, CDR2 LQKENI.

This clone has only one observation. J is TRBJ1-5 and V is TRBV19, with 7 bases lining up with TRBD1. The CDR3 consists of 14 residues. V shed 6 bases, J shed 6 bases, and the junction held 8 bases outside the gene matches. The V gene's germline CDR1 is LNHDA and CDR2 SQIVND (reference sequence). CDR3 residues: CASRTPGGVQPQHF. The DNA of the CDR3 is TGTGCCAGTAGAACCCCAGGGGGGGTTCAGCCCCAGCATTTT.

CDR3 loop: CASSLATSGNTIYF. For the CDR3, the DNA is TGCGCCAGCAGCTTGGCCACCTCTGGAAACACCATATATTTT. This chain uses TRBV5-1 with TRBJ1-3; D is ambiguous. The CDR3 spans 14 residues. The V gene lost 0 bases and the J gene lost 0 bases, with 4 bases spanning the gap. Looked up from germline, CDR1 is SGHRS and CDR2 is YFSETQ.